Listed below are T cell receptor beta chains from one sample, sequenced in a study of T cell repertoires in cytomegalovirus infection. MiXCR was run by TCRdb on the reads, yielding one entry per CDR3 protein. Among some 590,000 distinct CDR3 sequences listed, about 39% were seen once. Their target antigens are unknown. The specimen comprised cultured PBMCs, sampled from culture after CMV antigen stimulation. The receptor set was obtained from a human donor in good health (CMV status not recorded). Some clones in this sample may be carry-over from other donors' samples. Both conserved end residues are part of each CDR3. A D gene is named only where the DNA matches it firmly. Clone size is shown for a subset of rows, as once, few, many or a class of expanded clone.

abundance	v_gene	j_gene	d_gene	CDR3nt	CDR3aa
.	TRBV15	TRBJ2-4	TRBD2	TGTGCCACCAGCAGACTCCGCCCGGGACTAGCCGGGAACATTCAGTACTTC	CATSRLRPGLAGNIQYF
.	TRBV12-3/TRBV12-4	TRBJ1-2	.	TGTGCCAGCAGTTTTACAGGGTTTCCCTATGGCTACACCTTC	CASSFTGFPYGYTF
once	TRBV6-5	TRBJ1-1	.	TGTGCCAGCAGGAGAGGGGCGAACACTGAAGCTTTCTTT	CASRRGANTEAFF
few	TRBV6-5	TRBJ1-1	.	TGTGCCAGCAGTTCCCCAGGGACCACCGTTGAAGCTTTCTTT	CASSSPGTTVEAFF
few	TRBV18	TRBJ2-6	.	TGTGCCAGCTCACCCATAGGATCTGGGGCCAACGTCCTGACTTTC	CASSPIGSGANVLTF
.	TRBV12-3/TRBV12-4	TRBJ1-6	.	TGTGCCAGCAGTTATCGGCCTAATTCACCCCTCCACTTT	CASSYRPNSPLHF
few	TRBV12-3/TRBV12-4	TRBJ1-2	.	TGTGCCAGCAGTTCCGCCGGGAGGAGGCTCTATGGCTACACCTTC	CASSSAGRRLYGYTF
.	TRBV27	TRBJ2-3	TRBD1	TGTGCCAGCAGCATGACAGGGGCCATCACAGATACGCAGTATTTT	CASSMTGAITDTQYF
.	TRBV28	TRBJ1-1	TRBD1	TGTGCCAGCAAAAGGACAGGGATCATGAACACTGAAGCTTTCTTT	CASKRTGIMNTEAFF
.	TRBV7-8	TRBJ1-5	.	TGTGCCAGCAGCTTAGTGGCAGGGAGCCAGCCCCAGCATTTT	CASSLVAGSQPQHF
.	TRBV7-9	TRBJ2-3	TRBD2	TGTGCCAGCAGCTTCCGTCCTAGCGGGGGGGCCACAGATACGCAGTATTTT	CASSFRPSGGATDTQYF
few	TRBV7-6	TRBJ2-1	TRBD1	TGTGCCAGCAGCACAGGGGCCCCTAGAAATGAGCAGTTCTTC	CASSTGAPRNEQFF
.	TRBV5-6	TRBJ1-1	TRBD1	TGTGCCAGCAGCTCGGGGACAGGGGCCACTGAAGCTTTCTTT	CASSSGTGATEAFF
.	TRBV20-1	TRBJ1-5	.	TGCAGTGGGAGAGCAGGGGTTGGCAATCAGCCCCAGCATTTT	CSGRAGVGNQPQHF
.	TRBV7-4	TRBJ1-3	TRBD1	TGTGCCAGCAGCTCCCCAATCGGGACAGCCTCTGGAAACACCATATATTTT	CASSSPIGTASGNTIYF
.	TRBV5-1	TRBJ2-4	.	TGCGCCAGCAGCTTGGCACCCGGGGGAGCAAACATTCAGTACTTC	CASSLAPGGANIQYF
many	TRBV7-2	TRBJ2-7	TRBD1	TGTGCCAGCACCCTGGGACAGGGTTTATCCGAGCAGTACTTC	CASTLGQGLSEQYF
few	TRBV7-2	TRBJ2-7	TRBD2	TGTGCCAGCAGCAAGAGCGGGAGATACGAGCAGTACTTC	CASSKSGRYEQYF
.	TRBV5-3	TRBJ2-3	.	TGTGCCAGCAGCTTGGCGGACGCCAAAGCGGATACGCAGTATTTT	CASSLADAKADTQYF
few	TRBV12-3/TRBV12-4	TRBJ1-4	.	TGTGCCAGCAGTTTAATAGGAGCCTCTAATGAAAAACTGTTTTTT	CASSLIGASNEKLFF
few	TRBV14	TRBJ2-3	TRBD1	TGTGCCAGCAGCCAAGCTATTACAGGGGTTAGCACAGATACGCAGTATTTT	CASSQAITGVSTDTQYF
.	TRBV7-9	TRBJ1-1	.	TGTGCCAGCAGCGAGGGGGGAGGCAGGAACACTGAAGCTTTCTTT	CASSEGGGRNTEAFF
.	TRBV20-1	TRBJ2-7	TRBD1	TGCAGTGCAAGGACAGGGGAGGGATCCTACGAGCAGTACTTC	CSARTGEGSYEQYF
.	TRBV6-1	TRBJ2-7	TRBD1	TGTGCCAGCTGGGACAGGGAGCGGTTCTACGAGCAGTACTTC	CASWDRERFYEQYF
few	TRBV12-3/TRBV12-4	TRBJ1-5	.	TGTGCCAGCAGCCCCGAAAGAAATCAGCCCCAGCATTTT	CASSPERNQPQHF
.	TRBV6-1	TRBJ2-7	TRBD2	TGTGCCAGCAATCCCTCGGGGGGGCTATCCCCCTACGAGCAGTACTTC	CASNPSGGLSPYEQYF
.	TRBV10-3	TRBJ1-1	.	TGTGCCATCCGCCCCCCCATGAGAAATGAAGCTTTCTTT	CAIRPPMRNEAFF
.	TRBV6-2/TRBV6-3	TRBJ2-5	.	TGTGCCAGCAGCTCTTGGAGGGAACAAGAGACCCAGTACTTC	CASSSWREQETQYF
few	TRBV7-9	TRBJ1-4	.	TGTGCCAGCAGCTCTAGGACCGAGAATGAAAAACTGTTTTTT	CASSSRTENEKLFF
.	TRBV7-9	TRBJ2-3	TRBD2	TGTGCCAGCAGCCCCGCCGGGACTAGCGGGGTCTACTTTAGCACAGATACGCAGTATTTT	CASSPAGTSGVYFSTDTQYF
few	TRBV12-5	TRBJ2-5	.	TGTGCTAGTGGTTTAGGCCTCCGAGAGACCCAGTACTTC	CASGLGLRETQYF
few	TRBV5-4	TRBJ1-6	.	TGTGCCAGCAGCTTGGCCGGGTGGAATTCACCCCTCCACTTT	CASSLAGWNSPLHF
.	TRBV7-8	TRBJ1-5	TRBD1	TGTGCCAGCAGCGAAAAGACCTGGACAGGGGTCGGCGGCAATCAGCCCCAGCATTTT	CASSEKTWTGVGGNQPQHF
.	TRBV7-9	TRBJ2-2	.	TGTGCTACTAACACCCGGGGGGAGCTGTTTTTT	CATNTRGELFF
.	TRBV6-2/TRBV6-3	TRBJ2-5	.	TGTGCCAGCACTATTGGTGGCCAAGAGACCCAGTACTTC	CASTIGGQETQYF
.	TRBV5-1	TRBJ2-3	.	TGCGCCAGCAGCTCCCTCGACAGCGACAGCACAGATACGCAGTATTTT	CASSSLDSDSTDTQYF
.	TRBV10-2	TRBJ1-5	TRBD1	TGCGCCAGCCGCGCAGGGACAGGGAATAATCAGCCCCAGCATTTT	CASRAGTGNNQPQHF
few	TRBV6-5	TRBJ1-1	.	TGTGCCAGCAGTCGCCCCGGGGGGGTGAACACTGAAGCTTTCTTT	CASSRPGGVNTEAFF
once	TRBV11-2	TRBJ2-1	TRBD2	TGTGCCAGCAGCGGAAATTTTGGGCTAGCGGGAAATGAGCAGTTCTTC	CASSGNFGLAGNEQFF
.	TRBV20-1	TRBJ1-1	.	TGCAGTGCTAGCCCCAATGGAGGTTGGGCTGAAGCTTTCTTT	CSASPNGGWAEAFF
.	TRBV19	TRBJ1-2	.	TGTGCCACCCACGCCGGGATTTCAACTCACTATGGCTACACCTTC	CATHAGISTHYGYTF
.	TRBV6-5	TRBJ2-2	TRBD1	TGTGCCAGCAGTTACCGACAGGGAAGTACCGGGGAGCTGTTTTTT	CASSYRQGSTGELFF
.	TRBV12-3/TRBV12-4	TRBJ2-3	.	TGTGCCAGCACCCCTCTGGCCTTAAGGGATACGCAGTATTTT	CASTPLALRDTQYF
.	TRBV4-1	TRBJ2-5	TRBD2	TGCGCCAGCAGCCAGGAGCGCTCTAGCGGGGGATCAGAGACCCAGTACTTC	CASSQERSSGGSETQYF
.	TRBV20-1	TRBJ1-4	TRBD1	TGCAGTGCCCGGGGGGGGGACAGGGGATATGAAAAACTGTTTTTT	CSARGGDRGYEKLFF
many	TRBV7-8	TRBJ1-4	TRBD1	TGTGCCAGCAGCTCGTCGACACAGGGGAGTAGGGAAAAACTGTTTTTT	CASSSSTQGSREKLFF
.	TRBV4-3	TRBJ2-4	.	TGCGCCAGCAGCCCGGCGCTAATAAACATTCAGTACTTC	CASSPALINIQYF
.	TRBV7-9	TRBJ1-2	.	TGTGCCAGCAGCCATTCGGAAGGCTACACCTTC	CASSHSEGYTF
.	TRBV12-3/TRBV12-4	TRBJ2-1	TRBD2	TGTGCCAGCAGTCCTATGGGTAGCGGGGCAAGAAATTACAATGAGCAGTTCTTC	CASSPMGSGARNYNEQFF
.	TRBV28	TRBJ1-2	TRBD1	TGTGCCAGCCTCCCGGACAGGGGGAGTGGCTACACCTTC	CASLPDRGSGYTF